The TCR beta chain described here comes from a study of identifying expanded T cells in peripheral blood. The CDR3 spans 15 residues. Germline V CDR1 and CDR2: SGHRS, YFSETQ. The trim removed 4 bases at V and 4 bases at J, leaving 10 bases unmatched. General observations from the study: Variance in clone template counts between approximately two-week samples significantly increased with total template count across all healthy donors. Over approximately two and four weeks, about 15 and 18 clones changed, versus around 1.3 between replicates.

No infections or other immune events were documented during collection. This table comes from immunoSEQ multiplex PCR, and its TCRdb copy is limited to in-frame clones, with some not included. The sample includes some 99,000 clones, less than 90% seen only once; the top ten take just under 8.5%. Regarding this clone: No antigen is known for it.

The sequence was obtained from a person aged 18 to 75 in good health. V gene TRBV5-1 combines with J gene TRBJ2-7, with TRBD2 identical over 8 bases. What was sequenced was blood. The CDR3: CASSPLAGTEYEQYF. The DNA of the CDR3 is TGCGCCAGCAGCCCGTTAGCGGGGACTGAGTACGAGCAGTACTTC.